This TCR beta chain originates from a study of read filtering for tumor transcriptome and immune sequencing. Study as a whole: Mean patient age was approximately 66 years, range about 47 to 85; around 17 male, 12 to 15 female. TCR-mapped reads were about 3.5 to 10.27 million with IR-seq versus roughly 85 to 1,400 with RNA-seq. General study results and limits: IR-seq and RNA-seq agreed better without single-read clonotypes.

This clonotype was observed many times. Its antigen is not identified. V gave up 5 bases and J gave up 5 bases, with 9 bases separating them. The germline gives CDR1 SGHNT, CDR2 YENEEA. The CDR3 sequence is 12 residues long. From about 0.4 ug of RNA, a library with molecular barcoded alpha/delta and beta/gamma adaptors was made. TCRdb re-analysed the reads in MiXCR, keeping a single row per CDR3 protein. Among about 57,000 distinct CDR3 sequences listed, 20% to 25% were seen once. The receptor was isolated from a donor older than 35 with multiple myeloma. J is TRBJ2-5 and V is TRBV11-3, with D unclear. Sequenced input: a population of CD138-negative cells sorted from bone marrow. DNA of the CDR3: TGTGCCAGCAGCACGAATAGGGAGACCCAGTACTTC. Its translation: CASSTNRETQYF.